This T cell receptor beta chain was sequenced during a study of T cell responses to AZD1222 COVID-19 vaccine. Looking at the study overall: Whether given at about 4 or about 12 weeks, second doses were pooled.

V lost 3 bases to trimming and J lost 7 bases, with 21 bases between them. CDR3 length: 16 amino acids. Germline V gene sequence: CDR1 MDHEN, CDR2 SYDVKM. TCRdb keeps only in-frame clones here, not all; method: immunoSEQ multiplex PCR. The sample lists 120,000 or so clones; about 92% were seen once. The chain links TRBV28 to TRBJ1-1, with D perhaps TRBD1 (5 bases). The sequenced sample was peripheral blood, obtained on day 0 of AZD1222 vaccination. The receptor was isolated from an adult in good health. For the CDR3, the DNA is TGTGCCAGCAGTTTGGTAGGTGCCGGCGACGGGGGTGAAGCTTTCTTT. Protein product: CASSLVGAGDGGEAFF.